This T cell receptor beta chain derives from a study of Graves' ophthalmopathy and Graves' hyperthyroidism. Whole-study results and caveats: The blood repertoire also included most expanded thyroid clonotypes above 0.001 frequency.

Comments on this clonotype: Its antigen is currently unknown.

Beta-chain TCR CDR3 regions were amplified from RNA transcripts. Second-round multiplex PCR followed a first-round RT-PCR using HTBI primers. MiXCR, run by TCRdb on the multiplex PCR reads, gives a single entry per CDR3 protein. The sample consists of roughly 610,000 distinct CDR3 sequences, 22% of them appearing once. V was cut by 3 bases and J by 2 bases, with 11 bases left in between. Per germline, CDR1 MDHEN and CDR2 SYDVKM. The CDR3 loop spans 15 amino acids. Over 18 months of follow-up, stable hyperthyroidism required that no ophthalmopathy appear. This chain connects TRBV28 to TRBJ1-5; a possible D gene is TRBD1 (5 bases). This clonotype was obtained from a woman under 30 with stable Graves' hyperthyroidism. Some clones in this sample may be carry-over from other donors' samples. Sequenced input: peripheral blood. CDR3: CASSFWGGGNQPQHF. The CDR3 coding sequence is TGTGCCAGCAGTTTTTGGGGGGGTGGCAATCAGCCCCAGCATTTT.